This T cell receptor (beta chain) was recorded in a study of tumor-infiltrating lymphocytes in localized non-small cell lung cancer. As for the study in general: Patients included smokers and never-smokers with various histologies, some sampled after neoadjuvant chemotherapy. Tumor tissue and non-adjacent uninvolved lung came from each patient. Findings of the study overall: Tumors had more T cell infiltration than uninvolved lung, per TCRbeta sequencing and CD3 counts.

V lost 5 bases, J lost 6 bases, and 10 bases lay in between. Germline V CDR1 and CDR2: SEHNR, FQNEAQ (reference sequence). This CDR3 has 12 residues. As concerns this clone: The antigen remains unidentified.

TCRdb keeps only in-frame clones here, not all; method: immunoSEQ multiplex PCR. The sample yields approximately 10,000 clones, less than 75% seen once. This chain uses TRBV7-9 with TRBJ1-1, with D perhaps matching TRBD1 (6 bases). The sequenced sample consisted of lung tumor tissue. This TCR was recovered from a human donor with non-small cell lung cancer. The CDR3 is CASSTGSAEAFF. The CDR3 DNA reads TGTGCCAGCAGCACAGGGTCGGCTGAAGCTTTCTTT. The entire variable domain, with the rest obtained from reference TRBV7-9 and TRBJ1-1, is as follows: DTGVSQNPRHKITKRGQNVTFRCDPISEHNRLYWYRQTLGQGPEFLTYFQNEAQLEKSRLLSDRFSAERPKGSFSTLEIQRTEQGDSAMYLCASSTGSAEAFFGQGTRLTVV.